Each of the 2 T cell receptor beta chains below was sequenced from the same sample in a study of metastatic and nonmetastatic thyroid tumors. TCRdb reanalyzed the PCR reads via MiXCR. The sample lists about 39,000 clones, over 15% occurring once. All patients were treatment-naive before thyroid surgery. Sequenced input: tumor tissue. Receptor source: a female donor with papillary thyroid cancer or a benign thyroid nodule (not recorded which). Some clones in this sample may be carry-over from other donors' samples.

The chain links TRBV12-3 or TRBV12-4 to TRBJ2-5; D might be TRBD2 (5 bases). The CDR3 contains 14 residues. Trimming removed 0 bases from V and 1 base from J, with 6 bases in between. CDR3 sequence reads: CASSLAGGQETQYF. In DNA, the CDR3 is TGTGCCAGCAGTTTAGCCGGAGGCCAAGAGACCCAGTACTTC.

This clone was observed a handful of times. V gene TRBV29-1 combines with J gene TRBJ2-6, with D uncertain. This CDR3 has 14 amino acids. Trimming took 3 bases from V and 2 from J, leaving 8 bases between them. The germline CDR1 and CDR2 sequences are SQVTM and ANQGSEA. CDR3 nucleotide sequence: TGCAGCGTTGATGGCGCGGCTGGGGCCAACGTCCTGACTTTC. This codes for CSVDGAAGANVLTF.